This T cell receptor (beta chain) was captured by sequencing in a study of T cell repertoires in aging, cancer and after chemotherapy. Study in general: The full dataset contained around 8.2 million TCR reads. Study-level findings and limits: Healthy donors lost TCR diversity with age mainly through richness, cancer patients through richness and evenness. Hematological cancer patients had lymphoid organ infiltration that may impair thymic emigration or T cell expansion. Rebound thymic output was suggested by rising median generation probability during chemotherapy in each cancer cohort.

Concerning this clonotype: As yet, its antigen is unknown.

Multiplex touch-down PCR with TRB-A/B primers amplified rearranged V-D-J TRB sequences. Using its own MiXCR run on the multiplex PCR reads, TCRdb lists one record per CDR3 protein. Among more than 1,500 distinct CDR3 sequences listed, under 35% were seen once. Peripheral blood genomic DNA, not sorted cells or RNA, was the template. This TCR derives from a human donor with a blood cancer. Sequencing was done on a sample of blood.

As DNA, the CDR3 is TGTGCCAGCAGCTTGGACAGGGGTAGAAGACCCAATGGCTACACCTTC. Protein product: CASSLDRGRRPNGYTF. The rearrangement links TRBV7-2 to TRBJ1-2; the match to TRBD1 covers 9 bases. CDR1 SGHTA and CDR2 FQGNSA come from the germline V gene. This CDR3 region has 16 residues. After removal of 3 bases from V and 6 bases from J, the junction contained 11 bases not matched to a gene.